The 19 T cell receptor beta chains below were found in one sample sequenced in a study of shared clonotypes between healthy human individuals. CD45RO-negative CD8 cells positively selected for CCR7 made up the naive population, which excluded terminally differentiated effector memory CD45RA+ cells. Measured with immunoSEQ multiplex PCR; TCRdb has only the in-frame clones, and not every one. This table holds about 1,900,000 clones, roughly 95% found once. What was sequenced was naive CD8+ T cells sorted from blood. The receptors shown here come from a man in his late teens or twenties in good health.

The rearrangement links TRBV30 to TRBJ2-1, with D maybe TRBD2 (5 bases). The CDR3 runs to 13 residues. CDR1 and CDR2 (germline): GTSNPN, SVGIG (reference sequence). V lost 0 bases and J lost 10, with 13 bases in between. CDR3 DNA: TGTGCCTGGAGTGTAGAGCCAGCGGTGGAGCAGTTCTTC. The encoded protein is CAWSVEPAVEQFF.

This sequence joins TRBV9 and TRBJ1-1; D unclear. This CDR3 comprises 15 residues. Germline V CDR1 and CDR2: SGDLS, YYNGEE. V dropped 0 bases and J dropped 1 base, with 10 bases sitting between them. This chain's CDR3 is CASSVGSAANTEAFF. CDR3 nucleotide sequence: TGTGCCAGCAGCGTAGGGTCGGCTGCGAACACTGAAGCTTTCTTT.

A note on this clone: The same CDR3 arises from other DNA sequences in this sample as well. The chain joins TRBV6-5 to TRBJ2-2; D is uncertain. CDR1 MNHEY and CDR2 SVGAGI come from the germline V gene. The CDR3 is 14 amino acids. Trimming removed 0 bases from V and 3 bases from J, with 5 bases in between. The CDR3 is CASSYSVYTGELFF. The CDR3 DNA is TGTGCCAGCAGTTACTCTGTCTACACCGGGGAGCTGTTTTTT.

The chain couples TRBV19 to TRBJ1-2; no reliable D call. CDR3 length equals 12 residues. CDR1 and CDR2 from the germline V gene are LNHDA and SQIVND (reference sequence). V was clipped by 3 bases and J by 6 bases, with 8 bases between them. The CDR3 here is CASSIPGDGYTF. CDR3 DNA sequence: TGTGCCAGTAGTATTCCTGGCGATGGCTACACCTTC.

This clone was detected only once. The genes are TRBV6-5 and TRBJ2-7; D is unclear. Germline CDR1 reads MNHEY; CDR2 reads SVGAGI. V was cut by 8 bases and J by 3 bases, with 14 bases left in between. This CDR3 region has 13 residues. The CDR3 DNA is TGTGCCAGCGGTAAGGACGCGAGCTACGAGCAGTACTTC. It codes for CASGKDASYEQYF.

The chain recombines TRBV6-1 with TRBJ2-7; D is ambiguous. The CDR3 covers 15 residues. Per germline, CDR1 MNHNS and CDR2 SASEGT. V was cut by 1 base and J by 3 bases, with 13 bases left in between. CDR3 nucleotides: TGTGCCAGCAGTGAAGTAGGGAACCCTCTCTACGAGCAGTACTTC. Its translation: CASSEVGNPLYEQYF.

This clone has only one observation. This chain connects TRBV27 to TRBJ1-5; D remains unclear. V lost 3 bases to trimming and J lost 1 base, with 7 bases between them. The CDR3 loop spans 14 amino acids. Germline CDR1 reads MNHEY; CDR2 reads SMNVEV (reference sequence). The CDR3 loop reads CASSFIGSNQPQHF. CDR3 DNA sequence: TGTGCCAGCAGTTTCATAGGGAGCAATCAGCCCCAGCATTTT.

The chain has TRBV5-5 and TRBJ1-6; D remains unclear. The V gene lost 4 bases and the J gene lost 9 bases, with 8 bases spanning the gap. The V gene's germline CDR1 is SGHKS and CDR2 YYEKEE (reference sequence). The CDR3 is made up of 12 amino acids. For the CDR3, the DNA is TGTGCCAGCAGCGGCGCTCCTTCACCCCTCCACTTT. Translation gives CASSGAPSPLHF.

On this clone itself: The sample contains more than one DNA sequence encoding this CDR3. This CDR3 reads CASSYSEGGNGYTF. CDR3 sequence (DNA): TGTGCCAGCAGTTACTCGGAAGGGGGAAATGGCTACACCTTC. V usage is TRBV6-5 and J usage is TRBJ1-2; D is possibly TRBD1 (6 bases). CDR3 length equals 14 residues. CDR1 and CDR2 from the germline V gene are MNHEY and SVGAGI. V lost 0 bases to trimming and J lost 6 bases, with 11 bases between them.

This clone was seen just once. At one boundary the junction diverges from the germline segment, which might be a read error. The chain carries TRBV7-9 and TRBJ2-4; 12 bases are a match to TRBD2. The V gene's germline CDR1 is SEHNR and CDR2 FQNEAQ (reference sequence). The CDR3 runs to 16 residues. CDR3 protein: CASSPTSGRAKDIQYF. CDR3 nucleotides: TGTGCCAGCAGCCCGACTAGCGGGAGAGCCAAAGACATTCAGTACTTC.

This chain connects TRBV5-1 to TRBJ1-4, with TRBD1 matching over 10 bases. The germline CDR1 and CDR2 sequences are SGHRS and YFSETQ. V gave up 4 bases and J gave up 0 bases; unmatched junction bases: 6. The CDR3 loop spans 17 amino acids. The DNA for the CDR3 is TGCGCCAGCAGCCCGGGACAGGGGTTTTCAACTAATGAAAAACTGTTTTTT. The encoded protein is CASSPGQGFSTNEKLFF.

The CDR3 sequence: CASSPIDRGRGETQYF. The DNA of the CDR3 is TGTGCCAGCAGCCCGATCGACAGGGGACGCGGGGAGACCCAGTACTTC. The rearrangement uses TRBV28 and TRBJ2-5; 8 bases line up with TRBD1. The germline CDR1 and CDR2 sequences are MDHEN and SYDVKM. Trimming at V came to 6 bases and at J to 5 bases, leaving 14 bases not matched to a gene. The CDR3 contains 16 residues.

The chain is built from TRBV5-4 and TRBJ2-7; 8 bases agree with TRBD1. CDR1 SGHNT and CDR2 YYREEE come from the germline V gene (reference sequence). Losses at the gene ends were 4 bases for V and 1 base for J; bases not matched to a gene: 4. The length of the CDR3 is 14 residues. The CDR3, as DNA: TGTGCCAGCAGCCCAGGGGGCTCTTCCTACGAGCAGTACTTC. This sequence encodes CASSPGGSSYEQYF.

The chain combines TRBV7-2 with TRBJ2-4, with 10 nucleotides matching TRBD2. The CDR3 extends over 18 amino acids. The V gene's germline CDR1 is SGHTA and CDR2 FQGNSA. The J segment lost 3 bases and the V segment lost 3 bases, leaving 11 bases of the junction unmatched. In DNA form, the CDR3 reads TGTGCCAGCAGCTTCCCCCGACTAGCGGGTGGGGACAAAAACATTCAGTACTTC. It is translated as CASSFPRLAGGDKNIQYF.

This clone was seen a single time. A much larger clonotype is one base distant, so this may be a read error. Other DNA sequences within the sample encode an identical CDR3. The chain uses TRBV7-9 and TRBJ1-1, with D hard to call. Germline V gene sequence: CDR1 SEHNR, CDR2 FQNEAQ (reference sequence). Trimming cost V 3 bases and J 3 bases, with 5 bases left between them. The length of the CDR3 is 12 residues. CDR3 sequence: CASSFGDTEAFF. In DNA, the CDR3 is TGTGCCAGCAGCTTCGGCGACACTGAAGCTTTCTTT.

V usage is TRBV27 and J usage is TRBJ2-5; maybe TRBD2 (7 bases). The CDR3 consists of 18 residues. V lost 0 bases and J lost 4, with 21 bases in between. The V gene's germline CDR1 is MNHEY and CDR2 SMNVEV (reference sequence). CDR3 in amino acids: CASSLSDVRRGGRETQYF. The CDR3 nucleotides read TGTGCCAGCAGTTTATCTGACGTGCGCAGGGGAGGGAGAGAGACCCAGTACTTC.

Worth noting for this clone: The same CDR3 arises from other DNA sequences in this sample as well. The chain combines TRBV27 with TRBJ2-5; 13 nucleotides align to TRBD2. CDR3 size: 15 residues. Germline V gene lookup returns CDR1 MNHEY and CDR2 SMNVEV (reference sequence). Trimming removed 3 bases from V and 3 bases from J; junction bases left unmatched: 1. CDR3 residues: CASSLGTSGKETQYF. The CDR3 bases are TGTGCCAGCAGTTTGGGGACTAGCGGGAAAGAGACCCAGTACTTC.

This chain uses TRBV9 with TRBJ1-6, with D perhaps matching TRBD1 (5 bases). The CDR3 length is 15 residues. V lost 0 bases and J 7 bases, leaving 11 bases between the germline ends. CDR1 is SGDLS, CDR2 YYNGEE, per germline. CDR3 DNA sequence: TGTGCCAGCAGCGTAGGAGGAGGGACCAATTCACCCCTCCACTTT. Its protein is CASSVGGGTNSPLHF. The full variable domain, rest sourced from reference TRBV9 and TRBJ1-6, is DSGVTQTPKHLITATGQRVTLRCSPRSGDLSVYWYQQSLDQGLQFLIQYYNGEERAKGNILERFSAQQFPDLHSELNLSSLELGDSALYFCASSVGGGTNSPLHFGNGTRLTVT.

The rearrangement joins TRBV19 to TRBJ2-1; 9 nucleotides agree with TRBD2. Germline V gene sequence: CDR1 LNHDA, CDR2 SQIVND (reference sequence). The V and J ends lost 1 base and 3 bases, in that order; junction bases with no gene match: 7. There are 17 residues in the CDR3. In DNA, the CDR3 is TGTGCCAGTAGTATAGCGGGTAGCGGGAGTTACTACAATGAGCAGTTCTTC. Its translation: CASSIAGSGSYYNEQFF.